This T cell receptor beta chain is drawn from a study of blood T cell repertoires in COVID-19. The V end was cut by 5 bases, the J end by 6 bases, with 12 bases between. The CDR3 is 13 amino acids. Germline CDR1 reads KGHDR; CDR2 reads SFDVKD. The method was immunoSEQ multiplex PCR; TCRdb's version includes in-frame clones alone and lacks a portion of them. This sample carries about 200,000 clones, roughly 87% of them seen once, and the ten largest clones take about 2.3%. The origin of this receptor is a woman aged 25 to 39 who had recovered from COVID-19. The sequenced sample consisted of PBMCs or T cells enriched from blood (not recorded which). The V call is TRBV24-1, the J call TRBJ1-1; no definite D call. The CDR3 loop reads CATSGAEEPEAFF. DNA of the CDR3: TGTGCCACCAGTGGCGCCGAGGAGCCTGAAGCTTTCTTT.